Listed here are 2 T cell receptor beta chains from one sample, sequenced in a study of cytomegalovirus exposure and HLA in healthy donors. PCR amplification relied on 60 Vbeta primers (plus 13 Jbeta primers). Measured with immunoSEQ multiplex PCR; TCRdb has only the in-frame clones, and not every one. Among fewer than 250,000 clones listed, roughly 87% were seen once. Sequencing used PBMCs. Source of these receptors: a man aged 35 to 55 in good health and CMV-seropositive.

On this clone: The sample carries other DNA sequences with the same CDR3. The CDR3 DNA sequence: TGCGCCAGCAGCTTAGATGGGCTGGCGACCGGGGAGCTGTTTTTT. Translation gives CASSLDGLATGELFF. The chain has TRBV5-1 and TRBJ2-2; D remains unclear. V lost 2 bases, J lost 5 bases, and 13 bases lay in between. Germline lookup yields CDR1 SGHRS and CDR2 YFSETQ. The CDR3 covers 15 residues.

This clone was observed a few times. This chain links TRBV19 with TRBJ1-5; the D gene is possibly TRBD1 (6 bases). The germline V gene encodes CDR1 LNHDA and CDR2 SQIVND (reference sequence). This CDR3 has 14 amino acids. Trimming shortened V by 6 bases and J by 6 bases, and 15 bases separated the two germline ends. The CDR3 spells CASSARGLGQPQHF. CDR3 in DNA: TGTGCCAGTAGCGCAAGGGGGTTGGGTCAGCCCCAGCATTTT.